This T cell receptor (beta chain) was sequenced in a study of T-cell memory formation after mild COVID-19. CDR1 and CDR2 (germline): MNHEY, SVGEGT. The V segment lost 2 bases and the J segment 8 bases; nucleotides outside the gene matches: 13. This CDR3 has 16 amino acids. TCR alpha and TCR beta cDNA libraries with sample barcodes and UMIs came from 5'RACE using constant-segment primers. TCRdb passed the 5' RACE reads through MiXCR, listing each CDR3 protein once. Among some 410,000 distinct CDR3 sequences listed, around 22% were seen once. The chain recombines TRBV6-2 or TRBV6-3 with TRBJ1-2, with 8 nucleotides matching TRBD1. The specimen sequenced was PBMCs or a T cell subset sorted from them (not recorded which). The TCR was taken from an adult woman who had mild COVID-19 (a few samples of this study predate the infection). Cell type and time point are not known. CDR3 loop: CASSYRDRLQRGGYTF. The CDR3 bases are TGTGCCAGCAGTTACCGGGACAGGCTTCAGCGGGGGGGCTACACCTTC.